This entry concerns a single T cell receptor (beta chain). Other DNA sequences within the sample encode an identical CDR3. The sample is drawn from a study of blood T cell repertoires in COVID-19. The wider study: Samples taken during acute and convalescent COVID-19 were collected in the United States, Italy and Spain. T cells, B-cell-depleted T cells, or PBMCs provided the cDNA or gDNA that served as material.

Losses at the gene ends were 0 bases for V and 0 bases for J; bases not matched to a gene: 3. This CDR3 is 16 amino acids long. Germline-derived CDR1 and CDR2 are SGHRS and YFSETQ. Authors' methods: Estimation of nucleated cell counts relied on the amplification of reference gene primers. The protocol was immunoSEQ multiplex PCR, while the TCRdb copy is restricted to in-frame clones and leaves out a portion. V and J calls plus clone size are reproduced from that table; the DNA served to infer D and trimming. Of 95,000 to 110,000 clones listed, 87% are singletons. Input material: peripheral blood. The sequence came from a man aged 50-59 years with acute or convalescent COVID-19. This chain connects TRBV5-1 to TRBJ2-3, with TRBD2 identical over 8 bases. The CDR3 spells CASSLVSGGSTDTQYF. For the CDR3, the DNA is TGCGCCAGCAGCTTGGTGTCGGGAGGGAGCACAGATACGCAGTATTTT. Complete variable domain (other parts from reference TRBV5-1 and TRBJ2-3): KAGVTQTPRYLIKTRGQQVTLSCSPISGHRSVSWYQQTPGQGLQFLFEYFSETQRNKGNFPGRFSGRQFSNSRSEMNVSTLELGDSALYLCASSLVSGGSTDTQYFGPGTRLTVL.